Given below is one T cell receptor beta chain in context. Its antigen remains unidentified. No base qualities exist here, and no much larger clone lies one base off it. Preparation of the library involved the immunoSEQ multiplex PCR assay. TCRdb obtained this table from immuneACCESS and retained in-frame rearrangements with V and J assigned. These tables miss some clones; where compared with another copy, unresolved V genes account for less than half of the shortfall, and the remainder is unexplained. Across this sample there are some 94,000 clones, with around 83% seen only once. Roughly 1.2% of the sample rests with the top ten. The data originate from a study of control samples from healthy donors and cancer patients (dated by TCRdb to about 2020). The CDR3 runs 17 amino acids, cysteine and phenylalanine included. This entry keeps only the CDR3 DNA: 51 bases, framed from base 1. The germline V gene gives CDR1 as ENHRY and CDR2 as SYGVKD. V gives up 0 bases and J gives up 0 bases, and the segment between their germline ends measures 14 bases.

This clonotype originated in a woman aged 45-65 years in good health. The sequenced sample was blood. The chain is made from TRBV10-3 and TRBJ2-5; D gene: possibly TRBD2, on 5 matching bases. The CDR3 here reads CAISESPPDYYQETQYF. The base sequence is TGTGCCATCAGTGAGTCTCCCCCAGACTACTACCAAGAGACCCAGTACTTC.